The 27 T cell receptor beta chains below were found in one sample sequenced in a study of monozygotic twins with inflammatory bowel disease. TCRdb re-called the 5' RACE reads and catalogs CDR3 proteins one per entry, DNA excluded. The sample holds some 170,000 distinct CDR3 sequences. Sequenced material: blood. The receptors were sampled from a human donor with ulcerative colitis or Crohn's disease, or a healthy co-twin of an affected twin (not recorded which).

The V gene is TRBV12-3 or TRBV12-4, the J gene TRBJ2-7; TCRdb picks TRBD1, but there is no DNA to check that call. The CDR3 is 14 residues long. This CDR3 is CASRSQGSSGEQYF.

The CDR3 here is CAWSGGQGNEQYF. The chain employs TRBV30 and TRBJ2-7; TCRdb returns TRBD1, unconfirmable since there is no DNA. Germline-derived CDR1 and CDR2 are GTSNPN and SVGIG (reference sequence). The CDR3 covers 13 residues.

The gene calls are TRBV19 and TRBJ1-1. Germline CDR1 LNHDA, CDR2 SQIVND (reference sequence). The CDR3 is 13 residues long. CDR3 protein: CASREIGNTEAFF.

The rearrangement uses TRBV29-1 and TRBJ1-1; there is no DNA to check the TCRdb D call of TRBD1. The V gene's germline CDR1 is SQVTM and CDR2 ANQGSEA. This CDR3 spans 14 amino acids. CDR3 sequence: CSVHRDKAHTEAFF.

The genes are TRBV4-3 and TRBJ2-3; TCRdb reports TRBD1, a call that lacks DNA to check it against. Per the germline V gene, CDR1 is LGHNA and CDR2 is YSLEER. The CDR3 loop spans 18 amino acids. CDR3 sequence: CASSQEGAPRGRTDTQYF.

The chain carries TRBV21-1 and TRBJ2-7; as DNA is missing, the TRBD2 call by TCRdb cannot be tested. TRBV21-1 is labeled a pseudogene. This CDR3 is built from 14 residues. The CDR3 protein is CASSAGLAGYEQYF.

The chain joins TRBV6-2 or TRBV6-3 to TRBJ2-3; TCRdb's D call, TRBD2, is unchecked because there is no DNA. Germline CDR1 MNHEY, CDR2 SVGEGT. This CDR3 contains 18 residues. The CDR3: CASSYSRSAGGPTDTQYF.

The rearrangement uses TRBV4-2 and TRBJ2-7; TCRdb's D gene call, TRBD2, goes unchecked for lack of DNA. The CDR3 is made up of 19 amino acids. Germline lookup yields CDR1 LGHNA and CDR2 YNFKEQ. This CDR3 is CASSQEAGLADISSYEQYF.

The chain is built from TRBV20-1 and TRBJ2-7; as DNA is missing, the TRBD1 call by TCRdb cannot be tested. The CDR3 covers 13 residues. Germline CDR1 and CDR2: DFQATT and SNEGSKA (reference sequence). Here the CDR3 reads CSAPPGQAYEQYF.

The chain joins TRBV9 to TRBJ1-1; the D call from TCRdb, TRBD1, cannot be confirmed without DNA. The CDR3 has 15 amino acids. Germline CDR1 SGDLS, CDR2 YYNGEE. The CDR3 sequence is CASSVVRGATSGAFF.

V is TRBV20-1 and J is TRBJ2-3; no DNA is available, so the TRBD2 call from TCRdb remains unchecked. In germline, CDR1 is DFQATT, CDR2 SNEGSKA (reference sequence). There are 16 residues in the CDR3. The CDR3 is CSAHGSSGSTTDTQYF.

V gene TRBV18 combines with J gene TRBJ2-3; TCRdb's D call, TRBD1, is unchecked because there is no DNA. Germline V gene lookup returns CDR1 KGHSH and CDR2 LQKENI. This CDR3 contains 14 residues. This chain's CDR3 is CASSPPPGTDTQYF. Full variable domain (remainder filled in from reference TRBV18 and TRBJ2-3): NAGVMQNPRHLVRRRGQEARLRCSPMKGHSHVYWYRQLPEEGLKFMVYLQKENIIDESGMPKERFSAEFPKEGPSILRIQQVVRGDSAAYFCASSPPPGTDTQYFGPGTRLTVL.

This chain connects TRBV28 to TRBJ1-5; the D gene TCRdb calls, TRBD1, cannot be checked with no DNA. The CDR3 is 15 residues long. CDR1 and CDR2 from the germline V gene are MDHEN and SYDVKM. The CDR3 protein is CASRRQSPYNQPQHF.

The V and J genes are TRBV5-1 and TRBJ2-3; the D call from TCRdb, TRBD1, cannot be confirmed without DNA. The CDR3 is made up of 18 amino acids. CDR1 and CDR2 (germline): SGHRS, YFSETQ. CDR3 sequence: CASTLYPVGGLNQDTQYF. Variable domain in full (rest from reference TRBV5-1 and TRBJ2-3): KAGVTQTPRYLIKTRGQQVTLSCSPISGHRSVSWYQQTPGQGLQFLFEYFSETQRNKGNFPGRFSGRQFSNSRSEMNVSTLELGDSALYLCASTLYPVGGLNQDTQYFGPGTRLTVL.

CDR3 amino acids: CASSWDRGTEAFF. The chain couples TRBV27 to TRBJ1-1; checking the TCRdb D call of TRBD1 is not possible without DNA. Germline assignment: CDR1 MNHEY and CDR2 SMNVEV (reference sequence). This CDR3 has 13 amino acids.

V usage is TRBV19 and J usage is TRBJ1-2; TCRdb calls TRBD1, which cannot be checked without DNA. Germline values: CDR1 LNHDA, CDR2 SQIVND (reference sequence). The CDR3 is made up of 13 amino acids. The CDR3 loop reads CASTPGLSNGYTF.

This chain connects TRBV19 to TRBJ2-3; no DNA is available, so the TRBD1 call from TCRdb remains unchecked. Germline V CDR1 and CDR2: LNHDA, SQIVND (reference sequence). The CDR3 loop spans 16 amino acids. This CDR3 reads CASSMSGVARTDTQYF.

CDR3 sequence: CASNPSGYHSPLHF. The chain links TRBV2 to TRBJ1-6; TCRdb picks TRBD1, but there is no DNA to check that call. CDR1 and CDR2 (germline): SNHLY, FYNNEI. The CDR3 sequence is 14 residues long.

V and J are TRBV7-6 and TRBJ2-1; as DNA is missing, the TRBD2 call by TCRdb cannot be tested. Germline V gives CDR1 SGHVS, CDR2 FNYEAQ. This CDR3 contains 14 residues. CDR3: CASSLRETSNEQFF.

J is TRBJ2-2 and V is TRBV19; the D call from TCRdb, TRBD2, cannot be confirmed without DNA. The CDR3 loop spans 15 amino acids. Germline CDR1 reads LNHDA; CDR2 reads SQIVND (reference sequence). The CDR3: CASSIGTSRAGELFF.

The CDR3: CASSGTGVGYTF. The chain uses TRBV11-2 and TRBJ1-2; TCRdb picks TRBD1, but there is no DNA to check that call. There are 12 residues in the CDR3. CDR1 and CDR2 (germline): SGHAT, FQNNGV.

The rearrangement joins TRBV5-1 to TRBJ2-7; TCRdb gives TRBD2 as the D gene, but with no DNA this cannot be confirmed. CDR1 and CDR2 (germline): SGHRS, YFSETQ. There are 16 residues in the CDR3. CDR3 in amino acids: CASSLVPRLAGSEQYF.

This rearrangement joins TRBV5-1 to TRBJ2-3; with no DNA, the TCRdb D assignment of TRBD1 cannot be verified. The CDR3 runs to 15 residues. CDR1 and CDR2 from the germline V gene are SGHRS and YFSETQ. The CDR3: CASSLNDREIDTQYF.

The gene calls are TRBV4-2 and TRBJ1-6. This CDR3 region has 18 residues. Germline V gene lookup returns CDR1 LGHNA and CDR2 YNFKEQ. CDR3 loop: CASSQDRVGPANNSPLHF.

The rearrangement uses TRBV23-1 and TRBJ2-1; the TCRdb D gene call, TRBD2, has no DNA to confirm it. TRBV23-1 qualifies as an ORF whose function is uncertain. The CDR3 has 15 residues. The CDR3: CASSQSVEGPREQFF.

The CDR3 region is CSARDPNGASGSGETQYF. This chain joins TRBV20-1 and TRBJ2-5; TCRdb outputs TRBD2, but without DNA this stays unchecked. The germline V gene encodes CDR1 DFQATT and CDR2 SNEGSKA (reference sequence). This CDR3 region has 18 residues.

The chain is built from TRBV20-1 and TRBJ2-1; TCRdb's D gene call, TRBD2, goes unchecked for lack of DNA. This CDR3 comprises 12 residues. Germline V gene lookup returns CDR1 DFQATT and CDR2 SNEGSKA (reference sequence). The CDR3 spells CSASGGLNEQFF.